The next 31 T cell receptor beta chains were all read from a single sample in a study of graft-versus-host responses after intestinal transplantation. The assay was immunoSEQ multiplex PCR, and TCRdb's table has in-frame clones only and misses some. The sample lists some 87,000 clones; about 93% were seen once. These TCRs' antigens remain unknown. Material: unstimulated CD8+ T cells sorted from spleen or lymph node cells, obtained before transplant. The receptors originated from a human donor who was the organ donor for an intestinal transplant.

This chain links TRBV4-1 with TRBJ2-7; D is possibly TRBD2 (5 bases). This CDR3 spans 16 amino acids. Per germline, CDR1 MGHRA and CDR2 YSYEKL. The V gene lost 0 bases and the J gene lost 2 bases, with 14 bases spanning the gap. The chain's CDR3 is CASSQDETSQAYEQYF. The CDR3 nucleotides read TGCGCCAGCAGCCAAGATGAAACTAGTCAGGCCTACGAGCAGTACTTC.

V usage is TRBV29-1 and J usage is TRBJ2-3; the match to TRBD2 covers 10 bases. V gave up 0 bases and J gave up 0 bases; unmatched junction bases: 3. This CDR3 is built from 16 residues. Per germline, CDR1 SQVTM and CDR2 ANQGSEA. In DNA form, the CDR3 reads TGCAGCGTTGAAGATATGACTAGCGGGAGCACAGATACGCAGTATTTT. This codes for CSVEDMTSGSTDTQYF.

The chain uses TRBV21-1 and TRBJ2-7; TRBD2 was called by the table and not checked on the DNA. TRBV21-1 is shown as a pseudogene. The CDR3 runs to 19 residues. The DNA of the CDR3 is TGTGCCAGCACCGCGCCTGGGTCGGGGGGCCCAAAAAGACACTACGAGCAGTACTTC. It specifies CASTAPGSGGPKRHYEQYF.

As DNA, the CDR3 is TGTGCCAGCTCACCACCCGGCCTCAGGGTACCTTCCTACGAGCAGTACTTC. It is translated as CASSPPGLRVPSYEQYF. This chain connects TRBV18 to TRBJ2-7; D perhaps matches TRBD1 (5 bases). The germline V gene encodes CDR1 KGHSH and CDR2 LQKENI. This CDR3 has 17 residues. V dropped 0 bases and J dropped 1 base, with 16 bases sitting between them.

Note on this clone: Relative to the germline gene, one junction end is altered; a read error may explain this. Other DNA sequences in this specimen translate into the identical CDR3. The rearrangement joins TRBV6-5 to TRBJ2-7, with 7 bases identical to TRBD1. CDR1 is MNHEY, CDR2 SVGAGI, per germline. The CDR3 has 15 amino acids. CDR3 coding DNA: TGCGCCAGCAGCCCCGGGACAGCTACCACCTACGAGCAGTACTTC. Translation: CASSPGTATTYEQYF.

The V and J genes are TRBV28 and TRBJ2-5; D gene ambiguous. CDR3 length: 14 amino acids. Trimming cost V 1 base and J 3 bases, with 9 bases left between them. CDR1 is MDHEN and CDR2 is SYDVKM in the germline V gene. Here the CDR3 reads CASSLSNREETQYF. The DNA for the CDR3 is TGTGCCAGCAGTTTATCGAACCGGGAAGAGACCCAGTACTTC.

As regards this clone: The same CDR3 can be traced to other DNA sequences in this sample. This rearrangement joins TRBV5-1 to TRBJ2-7; a weak D match, TRBD2 (6 bases). The germline CDR1 and CDR2 sequences are SGHRS and YFSETQ. The CDR3 extends over 13 amino acids. Trimming cost V 0 bases and J 4 bases, with 8 bases left between them. The CDR3 reads CASSLVGGYEQYF. CDR3 bases: TGCGCCAGCAGCTTGGTGGGGGGTTACGAGCAGTACTTC.

The rearrangement joins TRBV30 to TRBJ1-3; D uncertain. The CDR3 has 15 residues. The V end was cut by 8 bases, the J end by 0 bases, with 17 bases between. Germline V gene sequence: CDR1 GTSNPN, CDR2 SVGIG (reference sequence). DNA for the CDR3: TGTGCCGGGCACCTCCCCCGGTTCTCTGGAAACACCATATATTTT. This translates into CAGHLPRFSGNTIYF.

The rearrangement joins TRBV2 to TRBJ2-7, with 12 bases lining up with TRBD1. V lost 8 bases and J lost 6; bases outside the gene matches: 17. Germline CDR1 reads SNHLY; CDR2 reads FYNNEI. The CDR3 length is 17 residues. CDR3 amino acids: CASGTGTGGGTGLEQYF. The CDR3 DNA sequence: TGTGCCAGCGGAACCGGGACAGGGGGCGGGACGGGTCTCGAGCAGTACTTC. Full variable domain (missing parts from reference TRBV2 and TRBJ2-7): EPEVTQTPSHQVTQMGQEVILRCVPISNHLYFYWYRQILGQKVEFLVSFYNNEISEKSEIFDDQFSVERPDGSNFTLKIRSTKLEDSAMYFCASGTGTGGGTGLEQYFGPGTRLTVT.

V and J are TRBV18 and TRBJ1-5; 8 positions agree with TRBD1. This CDR3 spans 14 amino acids. From germline, CDR1 is KGHSH and CDR2 LQKENI. V lost 6 bases, J lost 5 bases, and 6 bases stayed unmatched. CDR3 DNA sequence: TGTGCCAGCTCCCATAGGACAGGGCATCAGCCCCAGCATTTT. Its translation is CASSHRTGHQPQHF.

The chain combines TRBV12-5 with TRBJ2-7; weak D call: TRBD1 (5 bases). Germline V gene sequence: CDR1 LGHNT, CDR2 FRNRAP. The CDR3 contains 14 residues. Trimming pared 2 bases from V and 1 base from J, leaving 9 bases between. The CDR3 sequence: CASGLQGASYEQYF. The CDR3 DNA is TGTGCTAGTGGTTTGCAGGGTGCGTCCTACGAGCAGTACTTC.

The CDR3 DNA follows: TGTGCCAGCAGCTTAGGACTAGCGGGAGGGCCCGGTCTCGAGCAGTACTTC. Amino acid sequence: CASSLGLAGGPGLEQYF. The rearrangement uses TRBV7-6 and TRBJ2-7, with 14 bases matching TRBD2. Per the germline V gene, CDR1 is SGHVS and CDR2 is FNYEAQ. The CDR3 sequence is 17 residues long. V was pared by 1 base and J by 6 bases, with 8 bases of the junction left unmatched.

This clone came up once. The chain links TRBV28 to TRBJ1-1; TRBD1 aligns across 7 bases. V lost 3 bases and J lost 4; bases outside the gene matches: 2. The germline V gene has CDR1 MDHEN and CDR2 SYDVKM. This CDR3 has 13 residues. The CDR3 here is CASSLAGGTEAFF. The CDR3 nucleotides are TGTGCCAGCAGTTTGGCAGGGGGCACTGAAGCTTTCTTT.

The chain links TRBV2 to TRBJ2-7, with TRBD1 matching 10 bases. The length of the CDR3 is 13 residues. Germline CDR1 SNHLY, CDR2 FYNNEI. With V trimmed by 6 bases and J by 2 bases, 1 base remained unmatched. CDR3 nucleotides: TGTGCCAGCAGAGGGACAGGGGCCTACGAGCAGTACTTC. Residues: CASRGTGAYEQYF.

The gene calls are TRBV2 and TRBJ2-3; TRBD2 matches at 7 bases. This CDR3 comprises 12 residues. Germline values: CDR1 SNHLY, CDR2 FYNNEI. Trimming took 7 bases from V and 7 from J; bases not matched to a gene: 5. This chain's CDR3 is CASTSGNYTQYF. The CDR3 DNA follows: TGTGCCAGCACGAGCGGGAACTATACGCAGTATTTT.

V gene TRBV7-9 combines with J gene TRBJ2-2; D uncertain. V was cut by 2 bases and J by 10 bases, with 14 bases left in between. The CDR3 extends over 14 amino acids. Per the germline V gene, CDR1 is SEHNR and CDR2 is FQNEAQ (reference sequence). In nucleotides, the CDR3 is TGTGCCAGCAGCTTACTAAGTTCCATCAAGGAGCTGTTTTTT. This translates into CASSLLSSIKELFF.

V and J are TRBV19 and TRBJ1-3; D is uncertain. The CDR3 has 14 residues. Germline CDR1 reads LNHDA; CDR2 reads SQIVND (reference sequence). Deletions cut 3 bases from V and 7 bases from J, with 13 bases between. The CDR3 spells CASSMPGVRNTIYF. DNA of the CDR3: TGTGCCAGTAGTATGCCCGGGGTTCGGAACACCATATATTTT.

The chain is built from TRBV15 and TRBJ2-5; 8 bases fit TRBD1. Germline values: CDR1 LNHNV, CDR2 YYDKDF (reference sequence). V dropped 2 bases and J dropped 2; count of bases not matched to a gene: 13. This CDR3 has 18 residues. DNA of the CDR3: TGTGCCACCAGCAGATTCCATCCCGGGACAGGACTACAAGAGACCCAGTACTTC. Translating gives CATSRFHPGTGLQETQYF. Full variable domain (missing parts from reference TRBV15 and TRBJ2-5): DAMVIQNPRYQVTQFGKPVTLSCSQTLNHNVMYWYQQKSSQAPKLLFHYYDKDFNNEADTPDNFQSRRPNTSFCFLDIRSPGLGDTAMYLCATSRFHPGTGLQETQYFGPGTRLLVL.

This chain connects TRBV15 to TRBJ2-3; 7 nucleotides align to TRBD2. The CDR3 consists of 18 residues. With V trimmed by 0 bases and J by 2 bases, 11 bases remained unmatched. The V gene's germline CDR1 is LNHNV and CDR2 YYDKDF (reference sequence). CDR3 protein: CATSRDLTEQRDTDTQYF. Written as DNA, the CDR3 is TGTGCCACCAGCAGAGATCTTACGGAGCAGCGGGACACAGATACGCAGTATTTT.

This clone was seen more than once but under ten times. The V call is TRBV30, the J call TRBJ1-6, with D uncertain. The CDR3 is 12 amino acids. The germline V and J ends were trimmed by 4 bases and 8 bases, with 9 bases remaining between them. Germline V gene data show CDR1 as GTSNPN and CDR2 as SVGIG (reference sequence). CDR3 nucleotides: TGTGCCTGGACTAGACGGTATTCACCCCTCCACTTT. This encodes CAWTRRYSPLHF.

The genes are TRBV28 and TRBJ2-7; D gene ambiguous. CDR1 and CDR2 (germline): MDHEN, SYDVKM. Trimming took 8 bases from V and 2 from J, leaving 13 bases between them. The CDR3 extends over 13 amino acids. The chain's CDR3 is CASSGLRPYEQYF. The CDR3 nucleotides read TGTGCCAGCTCCGGGTTACGGCCCTACGAGCAGTACTTC. Using reference TRBV28 and TRBJ2-7 for the parts outside the CDR3, the full variable domain is DVKVTQSSRYLVKRTGEKVFLECVQDMDHENMFWYRQDPGLGLRLIYFSYDVKMKEKGDIPEGYSVSREKKERFSLILESASTNQTSMYLCASSGLRPYEQYFGPGTRLTVT.

V usage is TRBV15 and J usage is TRBJ2-5, with 9 bases identical to TRBD1. The CDR3 sequence is 13 residues long. Germline CDR1 and CDR2: LNHNV and YYDKDF (reference sequence). J lost 5 bases, V lost 8 bases, and 6 bases had no gene match. Here the CDR3 reads CATAGQGLETQYF. The CDR3 DNA follows: TGTGCCACCGCGGGACAGGGTTTGGAGACCCAGTACTTC.

The chain couples TRBV14 to TRBJ2-1; 10 bases map to TRBD2. CDR1 and CDR2 (germline): SGHDN, FVKESK. The CDR3 has 18 amino acids. With V trimmed by 3 bases and J by 0 bases, 8 bases remained unmatched. The CDR3 reads CASSHHGAGGASYNEQFF. The DNA for the CDR3 is TGTGCCAGCAGCCACCACGGAGCGGGGGGGGCCTCCTACAATGAGCAGTTCTTC.

This chain uses TRBV19 with TRBJ2-1; D possibly corresponds to TRBD2 (6 bases). Germline lookup yields CDR1 LNHDA and CDR2 SQIVND (reference sequence). This CDR3 is built from 18 residues. Trimming removed 0 bases at V and 7 bases at J, with 22 bases between. CDR3 in amino acids: CASSIDLEGGGIRNEQFF. The CDR3 DNA reads as TGTGCCAGTAGTATAGATCTCGAAGGAGGCGGGATTAGGAATGAGCAGTTCTTC.

The rearrangement uses TRBV10-3 and TRBJ2-7; 7 nucleotides agree with TRBD2. The V and J ends lost 1 base and 0 bases, in that order; junction bases with no gene match: 6. The CDR3 loop spans 16 amino acids. CDR1 ENHRY and CDR2 SYGVKD come from the germline V gene. CDR3 loop: CAISEFERDPSYEQYF. As DNA, the CDR3 is TGTGCCATCAGTGAGTTCGAGCGGGACCCCTCCTACGAGCAGTACTTC.

This clone showed up just once. The rearrangement joins TRBV18 to TRBJ1-2, with TRBD1 matching over 11 bases. J lost 2 bases, V lost 4 bases, and 9 bases had no gene match. Germline V gene lookup returns CDR1 KGHSH and CDR2 LQKENI. CDR3 length equals 17 residues. The CDR3 sequence is CASSRLRTGGGNYGYTF. In DNA, the CDR3 is TGTGCCAGCTCACGATTACGGACAGGGGGCGGGAACTATGGCTACACCTTC.

This clone came up once. The V call is TRBV4-1, the J call TRBJ2-1, with D hard to call. There are 19 residues in the CDR3. Trimming removed 0 bases from V and 1 base from J, with 19 bases in between. Per the germline V gene, CDR1 is MGHRA and CDR2 is YSYEKL. The CDR3: CASSQESHPARPSYNEQFF. The CDR3 DNA reads as TGCGCCAGCAGCCAAGAGAGCCACCCAGCGCGGCCGTCCTACAATGAGCAGTTCTTC.

This chain links TRBV7-9 with TRBJ2-2, with no clear D. V lost 3 bases and J lost 3, with 5 bases in between. The V gene's germline CDR1 is SEHNR and CDR2 FQNEAQ (reference sequence). The CDR3 totals 13 residues. The CDR3 reads CASSFVHTGELFF. DNA of the CDR3: TGTGCCAGCAGCTTCGTCCACACCGGGGAGCTGTTTTTT.

The V call is TRBV28, the J call TRBJ2-7, with D possibly TRBD1 on 5 matching bases. V was shortened by 6 bases and J by 0 bases, with 12 bases between the two germline ends. Per germline, CDR1 MDHEN and CDR2 SYDVKM. CDR3 length equals 14 residues. CDR3: CASSQGPLSYEQYF. CDR3 sequence (DNA): TGTGCCAGCAGCCAGGGTCCCCTCTCCTACGAGCAGTACTTC.

V is TRBV11-2 and J is TRBJ2-7; a possible D gene is TRBD1 (6 bases). The CDR3 is made up of 14 amino acids. The V end was cut by 6 bases, the J end by 1 base, with 13 bases between. Germline lookup yields CDR1 SGHAT and CDR2 FQNNGV. CDR3 sequence (DNA): TGTGCCAGCAGTTGGGACACTTCATCCTACGAGCAGTACTTC. Protein sequence: CASSWDTSSYEQYF.

V usage is TRBV6-5 and J usage is TRBJ1-1; weak D call: TRBD1 (5 bases). V dropped 5 bases and J dropped 6 bases, with 16 bases sitting between them. There are 14 residues in the CDR3. Looked up from germline, CDR1 is MNHEY and CDR2 is SVGAGI. The CDR3: CASSPEPRGSEAFF. The CDR3, as DNA: TGTGCCAGCAGTCCCGAACCCCGGGGGTCTGAAGCTTTCTTT.